This is a list of T cell receptor beta chains from one sample in a study of cytomegalovirus exposure and HLA in healthy donors. Assay used: immunoSEQ multiplex PCR; TCRdb lists only in-frame clones, some missing. The table includes 200,000 or so clones, more than 75% detected once. Input material: PBMCs. The origin of the receptors is a man younger than 35 in good health and CMV-seropositive. Both conserved end residues are part of each CDR3. A D gene is named only where the DNA matches it firmly. The size of a clone is reported for some rows only, either as once, few or many, or as a class for expanded clones.

cdr3_aa: CASSQSADRARFYGYTF
cdr3_nt: TGCGCCAGCAGCCAAAGCGCGGACAGGGCTCGGTTCTATGGCTACACCTTC
d_call: TRBD1
clone_size: NA
v_call: TRBV4-3
j_call: TRBJ1-2

cdr3_aa: CASRASGSPGELFF
cdr3_nt: TGTGCCAGCAGGGCCAGCGGGAGTCCCGGGGAGCTGTTTTTT
d_call: TRBD2
clone_size: NA
v_call: TRBV28
j_call: TRBJ2-2

cdr3_aa: CASSTGLAANTGELFF
cdr3_nt: TGTGCCAGCAGCACGGGACTAGCGGCGAACACCGGGGAGCTGTTTTTT
d_call: TRBD2
clone_size: NA
v_call: TRBV7-2
j_call: TRBJ2-2

cdr3_aa: CASRGTVQFF
cdr3_nt: TGTGCCAGCCGAGGGACTGTGCAGTTCTTC
d_call: NA
clone_size: NA
v_call: TRBV6-6
j_call: TRBJ2-1

cdr3_aa: CASSPTEGGDEQFF
cdr3_nt: TGTGCCAGCAGCCCAACTGAGGGGGGGGATGAGCAGTTCTTC
d_call: NA
clone_size: NA
v_call: TRBV7-3
j_call: TRBJ2-1

cdr3_aa: CASRGLLNYGYTF
cdr3_nt: TGTGCCAGCAGGGGACTGCTGAACTATGGCTACACCTTC
d_call: NA
clone_size: NA
v_call: TRBV27
j_call: TRBJ1-2

cdr3_aa: CASSIGTGSETQYF
cdr3_nt: TGTGCCAGCAGCATCGGGACAGGGAGCGAGACCCAGTACTTC
d_call: TRBD1
clone_size: NA
v_call: TRBV9
j_call: TRBJ2-5

cdr3_aa: CASKAGGLAETQYF
cdr3_nt: TGTGCCAGCAAAGCGGGAGGGCTGGCGGAGACCCAGTACTTC
d_call: TRBD2
clone_size: NA
v_call: TRBV6-6
j_call: TRBJ2-5

cdr3_aa: CASSVEGSGEQFF
cdr3_nt: TGTGCCAGCAGCGTAGAGGGAAGCGGTGAGCAGTTCTTC
d_call: NA
clone_size: NA
v_call: TRBV9
j_call: TRBJ2-1

cdr3_aa: CASSQGQGLYEQYF
cdr3_nt: TGCGCCAGCAGCCAGGGACAGGGTTTGTACGAGCAGTACTTC
d_call: TRBD1
clone_size: NA
v_call: TRBV5-1
j_call: TRBJ2-7

cdr3_aa: CASSDRVIYEQYF
cdr3_nt: TGTGCCAGCAGTGACAGGGTAATCTACGAGCAGTACTTC
d_call: TRBD1
clone_size: NA
v_call: TRBV7-8
j_call: TRBJ2-7

cdr3_aa: CASSQKSGTGALSGGNEQYF
cdr3_nt: TGCGCCAGCAGCCAAAAGAGCGGGACAGGGGCCTTAAGTGGTGGGAACGAGCAGTACTTC
d_call: TRBD1
clone_size: NA
v_call: TRBV5-1
j_call: TRBJ2-7

cdr3_aa: CAWSGADNQPQHF
cdr3_nt: TGTGCCTGGAGTGGGGCTGACAATCAGCCCCAGCATTTT
d_call: NA
clone_size: NA
v_call: TRBV30
j_call: TRBJ1-5

cdr3_aa: CASRIKGMGRVPYEQYF
cdr3_nt: TGTGCCAGCAGGATAAAGGGCATGGGCAGGGTACCCTACGAGCAGTACTTC
d_call: NA
clone_size: NA
v_call: TRBV7-3
j_call: TRBJ2-7

cdr3_aa: CAWRGHMGTQYF
cdr3_nt: TGTGCCTGGAGGGGGCACATGGGGACCCAGTACTTC
d_call: NA
clone_size: NA
v_call: TRBV30
j_call: TRBJ2-5

cdr3_aa: CATSGGANTGELFF
cdr3_nt: TGTGCCACCTCCGGGGGGGCGAACACCGGGGAGCTGTTTTTT
d_call: TRBD2
clone_size: NA
v_call: TRBV5-4
j_call: TRBJ2-2

cdr3_aa: CASSVVAGGGLEKLFF
cdr3_nt: TGTGCCAGCAGCGTAGTCGCCGGCGGGGGTCTAGAAAAACTGTTTTTT
d_call: NA
clone_size: NA
v_call: TRBV9
j_call: TRBJ1-4

cdr3_aa: CASSSATAGSGANVLTF
cdr3_nt: TGTGCCAGTAGTTCGGCGACAGCCGGCTCTGGGGCCAACGTCCTGACTTTC
d_call: NA
clone_size: NA
v_call: TRBV19
j_call: TRBJ2-6

cdr3_aa: CARLGEQYF
cdr3_nt: TGTGCCAGACTAGGCGAGCAGTACTTC
d_call: NA
clone_size: NA
v_call: TRBV28
j_call: TRBJ2-7

cdr3_aa: CASSPTDRVNEQFF
cdr3_nt: TGTGCCAGCTCACCTACGGACAGGGTCAATGAGCAGTTCTTC
d_call: TRBD1
clone_size: NA
v_call: TRBV18
j_call: TRBJ2-1

cdr3_aa: CASSPTWTSASYNEQFF
cdr3_nt: TGTGCCAGCAGTCCGACCTGGACTAGCGCCTCCTACAATGAGCAGTTCTTC
d_call: TRBD2
clone_size: NA
v_call: TRBV27
j_call: TRBJ2-1

cdr3_aa: CASSFRDEKLFF
cdr3_nt: TGTGCCAGCAGCTTTCGAGATGAAAAACTGTTTTTT
d_call: NA
clone_size: NA
v_call: TRBV7-2
j_call: TRBJ1-4

cdr3_aa: CASSRDRGMVF
cdr3_nt: TGTGCCAGCAGTCGTGACAGGGGAATGGTCTTC
d_call: TRBD1
clone_size: NA
v_call: TRBV6-5
j_call: TRBJ2-1

cdr3_aa: CASRTSGRGQETQYF
cdr3_nt: TGTGCCAGTAGGACTAGCGGGAGGGGGCAAGAGACCCAGTACTTC
d_call: TRBD2
clone_size: once
v_call: TRBV5-6
j_call: TRBJ2-5

cdr3_aa: CASSLIRQGRTNTEAFF
cdr3_nt: TGTGCCAGCAGTCTAATCCGACAGGGAAGGACGAACACTGAAGCTTTCTTT
d_call: TRBD1
clone_size: NA
v_call: TRBV27
j_call: TRBJ1-1

cdr3_aa: CASSSNRGLSEKLFF
cdr3_nt: TGTGCCAGCAGTTCTAACAGGGGCTTATCGGAAAAACTGTTTTTT
d_call: TRBD1
clone_size: NA
v_call: TRBV6-5
j_call: TRBJ1-4

cdr3_aa: CASSQAEGSGNTIYF
cdr3_nt: TGTGCCAGCAGCCAAGCGGAGGGCTCTGGAAACACCATATATTTT
d_call: NA
clone_size: few
v_call: TRBV4-2
j_call: TRBJ1-3

cdr3_aa: CASSLAASGRISPEQYF
cdr3_nt: TGTGCCAGCAGCTTAGCGGCTAGCGGGAGGATTTCCCCCGAGCAGTACTTC
d_call: TRBD2
clone_size: NA
v_call: TRBV7-2
j_call: TRBJ2-7

cdr3_aa: CASSNNNGYTF
cdr3_nt: TGTGCCAGCAGCAACAATAATGGCTACACCTTC
d_call: NA
clone_size: once
v_call: TRBV6-5
j_call: TRBJ1-2

cdr3_aa: CSVRQGYTGELFF
cdr3_nt: TGCAGCGTTAGACAGGGCTACACCGGGGAGCTGTTTTTT
d_call: TRBD1
clone_size: few
v_call: TRBV29-1
j_call: TRBJ2-2

cdr3_aa: CAWKAGVADTQYF
cdr3_nt: TGTGCCTGGAAGGCGGGAGTGGCAGATACGCAGTATTTT
d_call: TRBD2
clone_size: NA
v_call: TRBV30
j_call: TRBJ2-3

cdr3_aa: CASSQGGGSRTDTQYF
cdr3_nt: TGCGCCAGCAGCCAAGGGGGTGGGAGCCGGACAGATACGCAGTATTTT
d_call: NA
clone_size: NA
v_call: TRBV4-3
j_call: TRBJ2-3

cdr3_aa: CASSFRGLGENEQFF
cdr3_nt: TGTGCCAGCAGTTTTCGAGGCCTGGGAGAGAATGAGCAGTTCTTC
d_call: NA
clone_size: NA
v_call: TRBV27
j_call: TRBJ2-1

cdr3_aa: CASSVGTTDEQYF
cdr3_nt: TGTGCCAGCAGCGTCGGGACTACTGACGAGCAGTACTTC
d_call: TRBD2
clone_size: NA
v_call: TRBV9
j_call: TRBJ2-7

cdr3_aa: CASSGRDRGRGNTEAFF
cdr3_nt: TGTGCCAGCAGTGGTCGGGACAGGGGGAGAGGGAACACTGAAGCTTTCTTT
d_call: TRBD1
clone_size: NA
v_call: TRBV2
j_call: TRBJ1-1

cdr3_aa: CASSVELRGTGELFF
cdr3_nt: TGTGCCAGCAGCGTAGAACTACGTGGGACCGGGGAGCTGTTTTTT
d_call: NA
clone_size: NA
v_call: TRBV9
j_call: TRBJ2-2

cdr3_aa: CASSQELGARSQETQYF
cdr3_nt: TGTGCCAGCAGCCAAGAGTTGGGGGCCAGGAGTCAAGAGACCCAGTACTTC
d_call: NA
clone_size: NA
v_call: TRBV4-2
j_call: TRBJ2-5

cdr3_aa: CASSEWPNEQFF
cdr3_nt: TGTGCCAGCAGTGAATGGCCGAATGAGCAGTTCTTC
d_call: NA
clone_size: NA
v_call: TRBV25-1
j_call: TRBJ2-1